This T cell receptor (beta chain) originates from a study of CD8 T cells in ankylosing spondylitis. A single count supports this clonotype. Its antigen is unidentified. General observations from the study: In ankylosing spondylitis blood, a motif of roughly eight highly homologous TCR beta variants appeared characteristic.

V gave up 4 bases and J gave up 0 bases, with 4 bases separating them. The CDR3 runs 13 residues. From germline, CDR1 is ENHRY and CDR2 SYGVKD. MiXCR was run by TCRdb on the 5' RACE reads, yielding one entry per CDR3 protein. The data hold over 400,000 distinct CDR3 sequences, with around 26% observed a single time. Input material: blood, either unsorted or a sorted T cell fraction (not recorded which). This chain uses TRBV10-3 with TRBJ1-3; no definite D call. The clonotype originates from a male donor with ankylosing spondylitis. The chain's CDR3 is CAISASSGNTIYF. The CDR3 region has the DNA TGTGCCATCAGTGCTAGCTCTGGAAACACCATATATTTT.